Listed here are 20 T cell receptor beta chains from one sample, sequenced in a study of blood T cell repertoires in COVID-19. The protocol was immunoSEQ multiplex PCR, while the TCRdb copy is restricted to in-frame clones and leaves out a portion. The sample records over 120,000 clones, roughly 75% being singletons. Sample: PBMCs or T cells enriched from blood (not recorded which). Every receptor here comes from a woman aged 50 to 60 who had recovered from COVID-19.

The chain is built from TRBV28 and TRBJ1-2; 10 nucleotides agree with TRBD1. In germline, CDR1 is MDHEN, CDR2 SYDVKM. With 5 bases clipped from V and 4 bases from J, the junction kept 4 bases outside the gene matches. The CDR3 covers 14 residues. The CDR3 sequence is CASSLTGGSYGYTF. CDR3 bases: TGTGCCAGCAGTCTGACAGGGGGCTCCTATGGCTACACCTTC.

A few counts support this clone. The chain recombines TRBV9 with TRBJ1-3; perhaps TRBD1 as D (5 bases). CDR1 is SGDLS, CDR2 YYNGEE, per germline. The CDR3 has 13 residues. V was pared by 4 bases and J by 6 bases, with 11 bases between. The chain's CDR3 is CASSSGLENTIYF. CDR3 nucleotides: TGTGCCAGCAGCTCGGGACTGGAAAACACCATATATTTT.

The chain recombines TRBV10-1 with TRBJ2-2; 11 bases map to TRBD2. V trimming: 4 bases; J trimming: 1 base; junction bases outside the gene matches: 2. Germline V gene data show CDR1 as WNHNN and CDR2 as SYGVQD (reference sequence). This CDR3 has 16 amino acids. Written as DNA, the CDR3 is TGCGCCAGCAGTGCCCTAGCGGGGGGGAACACCGGGGAGCTGTTTTTT. The encoded protein is CASSALAGGNTGELFF.

This rearrangement joins TRBV5-1 to TRBJ2-7; 10 nucleotides match TRBD2. J was trimmed by 6 bases and V by 2 bases; bases with no gene match: 8. The CDR3 extends over 15 amino acids. CDR1 and CDR2 from the germline V gene are SGHRS and YFSETQ. The CDR3 protein is CASSFFTSGDGEQYF. The DNA for the CDR3 is TGCGCCAGCAGCTTCTTCACTAGCGGGGATGGCGAGCAGTACTTC.

This clone occurred once. The junction differs from germline at one of its ends, possibly a read error. This chain links TRBV29-1 with TRBJ1-4, with 10 bases aligning to TRBD1. In germline, CDR1 is SQVTM, CDR2 ANQGSEA. There are 11 residues in the CDR3. The CDR3 sequence: CSVVWDRGTIF. The CDR3 DNA reads as TGCAGCGTTGTCTGGGACAGGGGTACGATTTTT.

The CDR3 bases are TGTGCCAGCAGCCAAGGAGGCACCTGGACACGGTCAGAAGGCTACACCTTC. Its protein product is CASSQGGTWTRSEGYTF. The chain couples TRBV3-1 (or the pseudogene TRBV3-2) to TRBJ1-2; TRBD1 might be the D (5 bases). In germline, CDR1 is LGHDT, CDR2 YNNKEL (reference sequence). The length of the CDR3 is 17 residues. Deletions cut 1 base from V and 8 bases from J, with 23 bases between.

This clone has just a few counts. The chain joins TRBV27 to TRBJ1-2; 7 bases fit TRBD1. Germline V gene lookup returns CDR1 MNHEY and CDR2 SMNVEV (reference sequence). The CDR3 has 15 residues. J was trimmed by 7 bases and V by 5 bases; bases with no gene match: 13. In DNA, the CDR3 is TGTGCCAGCAGTACAACGTGGACAGGACGAGGTGGCTACACCTTC. Its translation: CASSTTWTGRGGYTF.

J is TRBJ1-1 and V is TRBV30; D may be TRBD1 (5 bases). Trimming cost V 5 bases and J 4 bases, with 11 bases left between them. From germline, CDR1 is GTSNPN and CDR2 SVGIG (reference sequence). CDR3 length equals 12 residues. The CDR3 spells CAWGPGGTEAFF. CDR3 sequence (DNA): TGTGCCTGGGGCCCCGGGGGCACTGAAGCTTTCTTT.

The chain joins TRBV24-1 to TRBJ1-1; D ambiguous. The CDR3 is 14 residues long. Looked up from germline, CDR1 is KGHDR and CDR2 is SFDVKD. The V end lost 0 bases, the J end lost 7 bases, and 11 bases lay between the germline ends. The CDR3 sequence is CATSDLHGRDEAFF. CDR3 in DNA: TGTGCCACCAGTGATTTGCATGGGAGGGATGAAGCTTTCTTT.

V and J are TRBV4-1 and TRBJ1-6; D might be TRBD1 (6 bases). V was clipped by 4 bases and J by 9 bases, with 22 bases between them. This CDR3 is built from 17 residues. CDR1 and CDR2 from the germline V gene are MGHRA and YSYEKL. The CDR3 DNA follows: TGCGCCAGCAGCCCCTCCGGTACAGGGCTTCGGGGTTCACCCCTCCACTTT. Residues: CASSPSGTGLRGSPLHF.

J is TRBJ2-3 and V is TRBV7-3, with D tentatively TRBD1 (6 bases). Deletions cut 5 bases from V and 4 bases from J, with 16 bases between. CDR3 length: 15 residues. Germline V gives CDR1 SGHTA, CDR2 FQGTGA. The CDR3 protein is CASSPRGPWADTQYF. The CDR3, as DNA: TGTGCCAGCAGCCCCAGGGGTCCATGGGCAGATACGCAGTATTTT.

The V call is TRBV5-1, the J call TRBJ1-1, with a tentative D call TRBD1 (5 bases). V was cut by 0 bases and J by 7 bases, with 13 bases left in between. The CDR3 length is 14 residues. Germline V gives CDR1 SGHRS, CDR2 YFSETQ. The CDR3 protein is CASSLGERRGEAFF. CDR3 DNA sequence: TGCGCCAGCAGCTTGGGGGAGAGGAGGGGTGAAGCTTTCTTT. Combining the CDR3 with reference TRBV5-1 and TRBJ1-1 gives the whole variable domain KAGVTQTPRYLIKTRGQQVTLSCSPISGHRSVSWYQQTPGQGLQFLFEYFSETQRNKGNFPGRFSGRQFSNSRSEMNVSTLELGDSALYLCASSLGERRGEAFFGQGTRLTVV.

The chain couples TRBV5-1 to TRBJ2-1, with a possible D match to TRBD1 (6 bases). Germline lookup yields CDR1 SGHRS and CDR2 YFSETQ. This CDR3 is built from 15 residues. V gave up 0 bases and J gave up 4 bases, with 11 bases separating them. The chain's CDR3 is CASSLGQARYNEQFF. CDR3 nucleotides: TGCGCCAGCAGCTTGGGACAGGCACGATACAATGAGCAGTTCTTC.

This clone has a single count. V is TRBV15 and J is TRBJ2-7; D is possibly TRBD2 (5 bases). In germline, CDR1 is LNHNV, CDR2 YYDKDF (reference sequence). The CDR3 contains 14 residues. Trimming shortened V by 4 bases and J by 2 bases, and 12 bases separated the two germline ends. In nucleotides, the CDR3 is TGTGCCACCAGCATCCAGACGGGAACCTACGAGCAGTACTTC. This gives the protein CATSIQTGTYEQYF. Drawing the rest from reference TRBV15 and TRBJ2-7, the complete variable domain is DAMVIQNPRYQVTQFGKPVTLSCSQTLNHNVMYWYQQKSSQAPKLLFHYYDKDFNNEADTPDNFQSRRPNTSFCFLDIRSPGLGDTAMYLCATSIQTGTYEQYFGPGTRLTVT.

The chain couples TRBV30 to TRBJ2-7, with D possibly TRBD1 on 6 matching bases. The CDR3 extends over 14 amino acids. The germline CDR1 and CDR2 sequences are GTSNPN and SVGIG (reference sequence). Trimming took 0 bases from V and 3 from J, leaving 12 bases between them. The CDR3 spells CAWSVGGVGYEQYF. DNA of the CDR3: TGTGCCTGGAGTGTAGGGGGAGTAGGCTACGAGCAGTACTTC.

This chain uses TRBV2 with TRBJ2-5; TRBD2 agrees at 16 bases. CDR1 is SNHLY and CDR2 is FYNNEI in the germline V gene. The CDR3 is 16 residues long. The V gene end was trimmed by 5 bases and the J gene end by 4 bases; junction bases not matched to a gene: 4. The CDR3 DNA is TGTGCCAGCAGTCCCGGGACTAGCGGGGGGGCAGAGACCCAGTACTTC. Amino acid sequence: CASSPGTSGGAETQYF.

This clone was seen a handful of times. The chain links TRBV21-1 to TRBJ1-4; TRBD1, the table's D call, lacks a check against the DNA. TRBV21-1 is listed as a pseudogene. This CDR3 is 17 amino acids long. As DNA, the CDR3 is TGTGCCAGCAGCAAAGATCAGGGGCGTATAACTAATGAAAAACTGTTTTTT. This gives the protein CASSKDQGRITNEKLFF.

The chain is built from TRBV19 and TRBJ2-5; tentatively, D is TRBD2 (5 bases). This CDR3 has 15 amino acids. Germline loops: CDR1 LNHDA, CDR2 SQIVND (reference sequence). The V end lost 7 bases, the J end lost 5 bases, and 20 bases lay between the germline ends. The CDR3 region is CASTLSGLSAETQYF. The CDR3 DNA reads TGTGCCAGTACCCTAAGCGGCCTATCCGCGGAGACCCAGTACTTC.

In this sample, this clone turned up once. The V call is TRBV5-4, the J call TRBJ2-5, with 11 bases aligning to TRBD1. V gave up 4 bases and J gave up 4 bases; unmatched junction bases: 0. This CDR3 is 13 amino acids long. Germline V gene lookup returns CDR1 SGHNT and CDR2 YYREEE (reference sequence). The CDR3 DNA sequence: TGTGCCAGCAGCGGACAGGGGGCAGAGACCCAGTACTTC. This translates into CASSGQGAETQYF.

The J gene is TRBJ1-6, the V gene TRBV3-1 (or the pseudogene TRBV3-2); D is unclear. The CDR3 loop spans 13 amino acids. CDR1 and CDR2 from the germline V gene are LGHDT and YNNKEL (reference sequence). Deletions cut 5 bases from V and 8 bases from J, with 10 bases between. For the CDR3, the DNA is TGTGCCAGCAGCAGCGTTACCGATTCACCCCTCCACTTT. Translating gives CASSSVTDSPLHF.